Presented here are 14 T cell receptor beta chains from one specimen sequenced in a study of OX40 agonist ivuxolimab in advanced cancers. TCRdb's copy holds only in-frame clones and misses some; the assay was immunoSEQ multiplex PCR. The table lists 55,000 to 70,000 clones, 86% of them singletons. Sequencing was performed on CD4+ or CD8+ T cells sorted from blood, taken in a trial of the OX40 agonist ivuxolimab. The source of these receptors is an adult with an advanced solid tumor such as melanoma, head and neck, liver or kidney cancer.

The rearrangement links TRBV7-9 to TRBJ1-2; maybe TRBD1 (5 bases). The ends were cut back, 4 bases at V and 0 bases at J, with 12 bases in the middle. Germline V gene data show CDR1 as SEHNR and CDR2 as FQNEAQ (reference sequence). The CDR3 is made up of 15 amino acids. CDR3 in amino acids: CASSWARASNYGYTF. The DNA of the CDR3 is TGTGCCAGCAGCTGGGCCAGGGCCTCTAACTATGGCTACACCTTC.

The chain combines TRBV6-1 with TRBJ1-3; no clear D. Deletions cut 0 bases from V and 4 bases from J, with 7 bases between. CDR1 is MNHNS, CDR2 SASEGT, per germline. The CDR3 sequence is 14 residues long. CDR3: CASSEAHPGNTIYF. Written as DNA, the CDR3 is TGTGCCAGCAGTGAAGCCCATCCGGGAAACACCATATATTTT.

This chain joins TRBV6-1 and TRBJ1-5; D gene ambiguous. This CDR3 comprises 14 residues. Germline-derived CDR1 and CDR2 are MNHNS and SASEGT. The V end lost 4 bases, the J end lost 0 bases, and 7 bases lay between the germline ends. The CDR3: CASSVSVSNQPQHF. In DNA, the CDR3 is TGTGCCAGCAGTGTCAGCGTTAGCAATCAGCCCCAGCATTTT.

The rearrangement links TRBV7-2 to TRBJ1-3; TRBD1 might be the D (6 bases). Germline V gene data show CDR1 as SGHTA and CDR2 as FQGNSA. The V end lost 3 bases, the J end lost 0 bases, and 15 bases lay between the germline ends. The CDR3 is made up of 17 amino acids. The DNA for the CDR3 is TGTGCCAGCAGCTTTGGAGGCGGGGGCGCCTCTGGAAACACCATATATTTT. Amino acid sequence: CASSFGGGGASGNTIYF.

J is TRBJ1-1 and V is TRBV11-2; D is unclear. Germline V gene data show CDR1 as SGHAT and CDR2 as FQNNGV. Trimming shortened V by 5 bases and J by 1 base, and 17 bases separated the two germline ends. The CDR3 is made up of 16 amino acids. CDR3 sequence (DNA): TGTGCCAGCAGCCCTCAGGCGGGCCCTGGGAACACTGAAGCTTTCTTT. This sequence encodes CASSPQAGPGNTEAFF.

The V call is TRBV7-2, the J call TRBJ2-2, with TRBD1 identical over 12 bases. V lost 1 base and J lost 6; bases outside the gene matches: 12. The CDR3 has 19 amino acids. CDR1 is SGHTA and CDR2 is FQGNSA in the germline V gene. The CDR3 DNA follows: TGTGCCAGCAGCTTAGTCGTGGGACAGGGGGCGAGAAGGGCCGGGGAGCTGTTTTTT. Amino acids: CASSLVVGQGARRAGELFF.

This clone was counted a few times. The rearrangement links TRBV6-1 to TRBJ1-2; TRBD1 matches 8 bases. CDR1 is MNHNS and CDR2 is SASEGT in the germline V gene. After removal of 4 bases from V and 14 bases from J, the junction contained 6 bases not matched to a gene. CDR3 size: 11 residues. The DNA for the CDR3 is TGTGCCAGCAGTGTCAGGGGGCAGGAGACCTTC. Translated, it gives CASSVRGQETF.

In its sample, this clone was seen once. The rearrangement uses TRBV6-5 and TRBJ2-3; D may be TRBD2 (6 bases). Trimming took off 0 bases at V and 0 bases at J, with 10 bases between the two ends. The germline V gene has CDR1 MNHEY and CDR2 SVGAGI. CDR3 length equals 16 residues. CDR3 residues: CASSYSGGVSTDTQYF. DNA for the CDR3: TGTGCCAGCAGTTACTCGGGCGGGGTCAGCACAGATACGCAGTATTTT.

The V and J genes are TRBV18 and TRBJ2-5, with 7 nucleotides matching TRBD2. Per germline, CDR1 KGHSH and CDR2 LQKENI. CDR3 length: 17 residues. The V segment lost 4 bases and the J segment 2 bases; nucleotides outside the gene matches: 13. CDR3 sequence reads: CASSRTTVRGSQETQYF. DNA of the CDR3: TGTGCCAGCTCACGAACTACGGTGCGGGGGTCTCAAGAGACCCAGTACTTC.

CDR3 protein: CASSGWTGGNTEAFF. As DNA, the CDR3 is TGTGCCAGCAGTGGTTGGACAGGGGGGAACACTGAAGCTTTCTTT. The genes are TRBV6-1 and TRBJ1-1, with 10 bases fitting TRBD1. This CDR3 has 15 amino acids. Germline V gene lookup returns CDR1 MNHNS and CDR2 SASEGT. Trimming cost V 4 bases and J 1 base; bases outside gene matches: 3.

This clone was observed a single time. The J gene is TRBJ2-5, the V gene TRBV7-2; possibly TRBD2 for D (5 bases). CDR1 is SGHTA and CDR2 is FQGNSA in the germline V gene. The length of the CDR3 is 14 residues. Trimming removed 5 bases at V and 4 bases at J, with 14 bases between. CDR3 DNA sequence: TGTGCCAGCAGCGCCAATAGGCTAGCAGAGACCCAGTACTTC. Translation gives CASSANRLAETQYF.

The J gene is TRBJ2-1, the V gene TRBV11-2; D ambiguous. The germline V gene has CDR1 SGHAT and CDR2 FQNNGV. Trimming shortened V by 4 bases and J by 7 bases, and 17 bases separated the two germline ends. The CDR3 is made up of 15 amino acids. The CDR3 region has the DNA TGTGCCAGCAGCTCGCTAGGACGTCTGGGTAATGAGCAGTTCTTC. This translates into CASSSLGRLGNEQFF.

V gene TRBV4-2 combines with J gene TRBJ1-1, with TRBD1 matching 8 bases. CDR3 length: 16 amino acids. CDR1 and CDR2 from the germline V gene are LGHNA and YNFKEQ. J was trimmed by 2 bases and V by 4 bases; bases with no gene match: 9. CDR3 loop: CASSLTGVESNTEAFF. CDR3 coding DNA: TGTGCCAGCAGCCTGACAGGGGTTGAAAGTAACACTGAAGCTTTCTTT.

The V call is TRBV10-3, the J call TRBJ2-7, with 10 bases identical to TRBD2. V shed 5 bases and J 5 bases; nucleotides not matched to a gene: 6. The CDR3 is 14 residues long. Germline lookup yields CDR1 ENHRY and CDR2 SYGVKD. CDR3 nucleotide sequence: TGTGCCATCAGTTCCCCTAGCGGGGGCGACGAGCAGTACTTC. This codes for CAISSPSGGDEQYF.